Below, one T cell receptor (beta chain) is given with its context. This receptor's antigen is unknown. There are no base qualities to consult, and no much larger clone falls within one base. TCRbeta CDR3 regions were amplified from genomic DNA by means of the immunoSEQ Assay, a bias-controlled multiplex PCR. From the authors' description of their analysis: The number of nucleated cells in each sample was estimated from the amplification of reference gene primers within the assay. Sequence reads were collapsed and filtered to measure the absolute abundance of every unique TCRbeta CDR3 rearrangement. For each sample, productive Simpson clonality was calculated as the square root of Simpson's diversity index over productive rearrangements. TCRdb retrieved this table from immuneACCESS and kept in-frame rearrangements only. Not all clones are present; in checked studies, unresolved V genes account for under half, and no reason is known for the remainder. Clonal size and the V and J genes are those of that table, whereas D and trimming came from the DNA. This sample comprises 110,000 or so clones, around 78% of them detected only once. The top ten hold 18% of the sample.

Whole blood was collected in K2EDTA tubes by collaborating institutions according to the institutions' own protocols. Collaborator samples were shipped for TCRbeta analysis as frozen whole blood, isolated PBMCs, or DNA extracted from either sample type. This entry comes from a study of blood T cell repertoires in COVID-19 (dated by TCRdb to the early 2020s). For the study in its entirety: Samples covering the acute and convalescent phases of COVID-19 were provided by collaborators in the United States, Italy and Spain. The prospective study material was composed of cDNA or gDNA derived from T cells, B-cell-depleted T cells, or PBMCs. Deeply sampled blood TCRbeta repertoires from subjects exposed to, actively infected with, or recovered from COVID-19 were included in the dataset. The repertoires were made available in a free public database intended to serve as a resource for research on the immune response to SARS-CoV-2. Samples were obtained from the ongoing ImmuneRACE study (first 160 participants) and from about 1,300 subjects provided by 6 global collaborators. Sample metadata almost always included a de-identified subject ID, COVID-19 status, age in years and sex. Where available, HLA class I and class II types were taken from metadata supplied by the sample provider and were not determined by assay-based typing. General study outcomes and caveats: The quantity of clinical and demographic metadata differed by source and by participant and was supplied without curation.

The sample was peripheral blood. This clonotype originated in a woman aged 55-70 years with acute or convalescent COVID-19.

CDR3 reads: CASSQGSQPQHF. The nucleotides read TGTGCCAGCAGTCAGGGGTCCCAGCCCCAGCATTTT. In this chain, TRBV28 is recombined with TRBJ1-5; the D gene is perhaps TRBD1, from 6 matching bases. The CDR3 starts with the cysteine, ends with the phenylalanine, and has 12 residues. Just the 36-base CDR3 DNA is kept, in frame starting at base 1. From a lookup of the germline V gene, CDR1 and CDR2 are MDHEN and SYDVKM. V is reduced by 5 bases and J by 7 bases, leaving a spacing of 9 bases between them. This CDR3, with the reference TRBV28 and TRBJ1-5 proteins standing in past its ends, gives the full variable domain DVKVTQSSRYLVKRTGEKVFLECVQDMDHENMFWYRQDPGLGLRLIYFSYDVKMKEKGDIPEGYSVSREKKERFSLILESASTNQTSMYLCASSQGSQPQHFGDGTRLSIL.